What follows is one T cell receptor (beta chain) and its context. Trimming cost V 2 bases and J 3 bases; bases outside gene matches: 9. The length of the CDR3 is 16 residues. Germline CDR1 is PRHDT and CDR2 is FYEKMQ (reference sequence). These data come from a study of blood T cell repertoires in COVID-19. Here immunoSEQ multiplex PCR was the method, and the copy in TCRdb shows in-frame clones only, minus some. The sample yields under 200,000 clones, more than 70% seen once. Sequencing was carried out using PBMCs or T cells enriched from blood (not recorded which). The TCR originated in a middle-aged man with acute COVID-19. The chain uses TRBV13 and TRBJ2-7; 8 bases are a match to TRBD1. The CDR3 DNA is TGTGCCAGCAGCTTAACTTCGGGACAGGTTGTCTACGAGCAGTACTTC. It translates to CASSLTSGQVVYEQYF. Full variable domain (missing parts from reference TRBV13 and TRBJ2-7): AAGVIQSPRHLIKEKRETATLKCYPIPRHDTVYWYQQGPGQDPQFLISFYEKMQSDKGSIPDRFSAQQFSDYHSELNMSSLELGDSALYFCASSLTSGQVVYEQYFGPGTRLTVT.